The sequence of this T cell receptor beta chain was determined in a study of blood T cell repertoires in COVID-19. Study background: Acute and convalescent COVID-19 specimens originated in the United States, Italy and Spain. In each case, the material was cDNA or gDNA derived from T cells, B-cell-depleted T cells, or PBMCs.

Original analysis: Amplification of reference gene primers provided the estimated nucleated cell counts. The protocol was immunoSEQ multiplex PCR, while the TCRdb copy is restricted to in-frame clones and leaves out a portion. V, J and clone size are taken as reported in that table, and D and trimming were inferred from the DNA itself. The table shows 55,000 to 80,000 clones, with around four fifths occurring only once. V dropped 2 bases and J dropped 5; count of bases not matched to a gene: 9. The germline V gene encodes CDR1 MNHNY and CDR2 SVGAGI (reference sequence). This CDR3 region has 16 residues.

The sequence came from a human donor in a cohort sampled during active COVID-19. The sequenced sample was peripheral blood. The chain has TRBV6-6 and TRBJ2-5; 9 bases match TRBD2. Here the CDR3 reads CASSYRERGVGETQYF. CDR3 bases: TGTGCCAGCAGTTACCGGGAGCGGGGGGTCGGGGAGACCCAGTACTTC.